Each of the 12 T cell receptor beta chains below was sequenced from the same sample in a study of T cells in Graves' hyperthyroidism and ophthalmopathy (dated by TCRdb to about 2019). The library was built by means of multiplex PCR. The sequencing machine was an Illumina HiSeq 2000. The TCR beta CDR3 regions were amplified from the RNA transcripts. The TCR CDR3 was subjected to a first round of RT-PCR using the HTBI primer set and the Qiagen OneStep RT-PCR kit. TCRdb's own reprocessing of the public reads used fastp at Q25 and MiXCR and kept productive beta chains. Identical CDR3 proteins give one entry, which carries the most common genes and DNA. This sample gives roughly 700,000 distinct CDR3 sequences in total; roughly 32% of them show up just once. The ten largest clones take up around 32% of the sample. Sequencing was carried out using blood. All receptors derive from a woman aged 40 to 55 with Graves' hyperthyroidism.

In its sample, this clonotype was seen many times. The V gene is TRBV19, the J gene TRBJ1-2; no firm D call. The V end was cut by 3 bases, the J end by 4 bases, with 12 bases between. Germline CDR1 reads LNHDA; CDR2 reads SQIVND (reference sequence). The CDR3 sequence is 14 residues long. Here the CDR3 DNA reads TGTGCCAGTAGTATCGGCCAGGATACCTATGGCTACACCTTC. This translates into CASSIGQDTYGYTF.

Many counts were recorded for this clonotype. V and J are TRBV19 and TRBJ1-6; D possibly corresponds to TRBD1 (5 bases). The CDR3 totals 15 residues. Trimming pared 5 bases from V and 8 bases from J, leaving 16 bases between. In germline, CDR1 is LNHDA, CDR2 SQIVND (reference sequence). For the CDR3, the DNA is TGTGCCAGTAGTCACACAGGTGAATGGGATTCACCCCTCCACTTT. It is translated as CASSHTGEWDSPLHF.

The V call is TRBV28, the J call TRBJ2-7; D is uncertain. V gave up 7 bases and J gave up 0 bases, with 10 bases separating them. Germline CDR1 and CDR2: MDHEN and SYDVKM. The CDR3 sequence is 13 residues long. The CDR3 spells CASKYPLSYEQYF. In nucleotides, the CDR3 is TGTGCCAGCAAGTACCCGCTCTCCTACGAGCAGTACTTC.

This clonotype turned up a few times. J is TRBJ2-7 and V is TRBV7-9; D is undetermined. The V end was cut by 4 bases, the J end by 4 bases, with 11 bases between. Per the germline V gene, CDR1 is SEHNR and CDR2 is FQNEAQ (reference sequence). This CDR3 spans 13 amino acids. CDR3 sequence reads: CASSSLGSYEQYF. The CDR3 bases are TGTGCCAGCAGCTCGTTGGGGTCGTACGAGCAGTACTTC.

This clonotype was counted at least ten times. The chain is built from TRBV7-2 and TRBJ1-2, with TRBD1 matching 9 bases. CDR3 length: 16 residues. The germline CDR1 and CDR2 sequences are SGHTA and FQGNSA. The J segment lost 3 bases and the V segment lost 6 bases, leaving 11 bases of the junction unmatched. The CDR3 loop is CASRLRPGQGDYGYTF. The DNA of the CDR3 is TGTGCCAGCAGATTGCGACCGGGACAGGGAGACTATGGCTACACCTTC.

The chain employs TRBV3-1 and TRBJ2-7; D unresolved. V shed 2 bases and J shed 6 bases, with 14 bases lying between them. Germline V gives CDR1 LGHDT, CDR2 YNNKEL (reference sequence). This CDR3 spans 14 amino acids. The CDR3 region has the DNA TGTGCCAGCAGCCAATCTGATTATTTGGGCGAGCAGTACTTC. Translating it yields CASSQSDYLGEQYF.

The chain recombines TRBV15 with TRBJ2-7, with D perhaps TRBD2 (5 bases). Germline assignment: CDR1 LNHNV and CDR2 YYDKDF (reference sequence). The CDR3 length is 12 residues. V lost 5 bases, J lost 5 bases, and 10 bases lay in between. CDR3 coding DNA: TGTGCCACCAGCCCGGGGTTCGACGAGCAGTACTTC. This translates into CATSPGFDEQYF. Using reference TRBV15 and TRBJ2-7 for the parts outside the CDR3, the full variable domain is DAMVIQNPRYQVTQFGKPVTLSCSQTLNHNVMYWYQQKSSQAPKLLFHYYDKDFNNEADTPDNFQSRRPNTSFCFLDIRSPGLGDTAMYLCATSPGFDEQYFGPGTRLTVT.

A note on this clonotype: The junction departs from germline at one end; a sequencing error may be responsible. The chain uses TRBV7-2 and TRBJ2-3; 10 bases fit TRBD2. The CDR3 is made up of 15 amino acids. Germline V gene lookup returns CDR1 SGHTA and CDR2 FQGNSA. In DNA form, the CDR3 reads TGTGCCAGCAGCCTAGGGGCTAGCGGGAGTGTAACGCGGTATTTT. Translation: CASSLGASGSVTRYF.

This clonotype occurred many times. V usage is TRBV7-2 and J usage is TRBJ1-5; tentative D call: TRBD1 (6 bases). This CDR3 region has 15 residues. Germline CDR1 is SGHTA and CDR2 is FQGNSA. V lost 1 base and J 3 bases, leaving 10 bases between the germline ends. The CDR3 bases are TGTGCCAGCAGCTTAGGAGGGGGTGACAATCAGCCCCAGCATTTT. Its protein product is CASSLGGGDNQPQHF. Combining the CDR3 with reference TRBV7-2 and TRBJ1-5 gives the whole variable domain GAGVSQSPSNKVTEKGKDVELRCDPISGHTALYWYRQSLGQGLEFLIYFQGNSAPDKSGLPSDRFSAERTGGSVSTLTIQRTQQEDSAVYLCASSLGGGDNQPQHFGDGTRLSIL.

This clonotype was seen ten or more times. This rearrangement joins TRBV20-1 to TRBJ1-5; 8 bases fit TRBD1. The CDR3 consists of 13 residues. The J segment lost 5 bases and the V segment lost 3 bases, leaving 3 bases of the junction unmatched. CDR1 and CDR2 from the germline V gene are DFQATT and SNEGSKA (reference sequence). CDR3 sequence (DNA): TGCAGTGCTAGGGACAGGGCGGATCAGCCCCAGCATTTT. Its translation is CSARDRADQPQHF.

This clonotype was recorded at least ten times. This chain joins TRBV19 and TRBJ1-5; TRBD1 matches at 9 bases. Germline lookup yields CDR1 LNHDA and CDR2 SQIVND (reference sequence). This CDR3 region has 15 residues. V gave up 6 bases and J gave up 2 bases; unmatched junction bases: 5. CDR3 residues: CASRRTGGGNQPQHF. In DNA, the CDR3 is TGTGCCAGTAGACGCACAGGGGGCGGCAATCAGCCCCAGCATTTT.

Concerning this clonotype itself: A read error may be the cause here, since a much bigger clone is one base away. CDR3 residues: CASSIASLAEAFF. The DNA of the CDR3 is TGTGCCAGTAGTATCGCCTCCTTGGCTGAAGCTTTCTTT. V usage is TRBV19 and J usage is TRBJ1-1, with no clear D. Per the germline V gene, CDR1 is LNHDA and CDR2 is SQIVND (reference sequence). CDR3 length equals 13 residues. The germline V and J ends were trimmed by 3 bases and 6 bases, with 11 bases remaining between them.